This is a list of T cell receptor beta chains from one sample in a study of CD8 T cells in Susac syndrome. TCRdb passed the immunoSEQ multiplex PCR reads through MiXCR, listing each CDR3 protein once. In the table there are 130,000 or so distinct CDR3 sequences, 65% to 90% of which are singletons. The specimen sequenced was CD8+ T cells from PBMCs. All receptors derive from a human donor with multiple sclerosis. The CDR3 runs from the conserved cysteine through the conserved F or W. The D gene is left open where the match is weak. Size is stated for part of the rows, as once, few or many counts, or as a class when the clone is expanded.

DNA: TGCAGTGCTCCGCAGGGTCATGGGGCCAACGTCCTGACTTTC
CDR3: CSAPQGHGANVLTF
V: TRBV20-1
size: NA
J: TRBJ2-6
D: NA

DNA: TGCAGTGCTAGGGCGGGGATGAACACCGGGGAGCTGTTTTTT
CDR3: CSARAGMNTGELFF
V: TRBV20-1
size: NA
J: TRBJ2-2
D: NA

DNA: TGTGCCAGCAGTTTCCAACAGCCGGGACAACCTAATGAAAAACTGTTTTTT
CDR3: CASSFQQPGQPNEKLFF
V: TRBV12-3/TRBV12-4
size: NA
J: TRBJ1-4
D: NA

DNA: TGTGCCAGCAGCTTTCAGACGAACACTGAAGCTTTCTTT
CDR3: CASSFQTNTEAFF
V: TRBV11-2
size: few
J: TRBJ1-1
D: NA

DNA: TGTGCCAGCAGCTTGGTTACTAGCGTCCCACACCAAGAGACCCAGTACTTC
CDR3: CASSLVTSVPHQETQYF
V: TRBV5-6
size: NA
J: TRBJ2-5
D: TRBD2

DNA: TGTGCCAGCAGCTTGGTACAGGGCGGGGCAGATACGCAGTATTTT
CDR3: CASSLVQGGADTQYF
V: TRBV5-5
size: NA
J: TRBJ2-3
D: NA

DNA: TGTGCCACCAGTGACCCCGTGACCGGTAACCAAGAGACCCAGTACTTC
CDR3: CATSDPVTGNQETQYF
V: TRBV24-1
size: NA
J: TRBJ2-5
D: NA

DNA: TGTGCCAGCAGCTCTTACCCTTCGGCTAGCGGGAGAACAGATACGCAGTATTTT
CDR3: CASSSYPSASGRTDTQYF
V: TRBV11-2
size: NA
J: TRBJ2-3
D: TRBD2

DNA: TGCAGCGTTGAAGATAATCACAGGTTGAATGGCTACACCTTC
CDR3: CSVEDNHRLNGYTF
V: TRBV29-1
size: NA
J: TRBJ1-2
D: NA

DNA: TGTGCCAGCAGCTTTAACCCGGGGCTAGCCAAAAACATTCAGTACTTC
CDR3: CASSFNPGLAKNIQYF
V: TRBV7-9
size: NA
J: TRBJ2-4
D: NA

DNA: TGCAGTGCTAGAGAAAGGGACTACGAGCAGTACTTC
CDR3: CSARERDYEQYF
V: TRBV20-1
size: NA
J: TRBJ2-7
D: NA

DNA: TGTGCCAGCTCGGCAGGGTGGAACACTGAAGCTTTCTTT
CDR3: CASSAGWNTEAFF
V: TRBV2
size: few
J: TRBJ1-1
D: NA

DNA: TGTGCCAGTAAAGCAGGGACTCAGCCCCAGCATTTT
CDR3: CASKAGTQPQHF
V: TRBV19
size: NA
J: TRBJ1-5
D: NA

DNA: TGCGCCAGCAACTTCGACTCCGGGACTGGGAACACTGAAGCTTTCTTT
CDR3: CASNFDSGTGNTEAFF
V: TRBV4-1
size: NA
J: TRBJ1-1
D: NA

DNA: TGCGCCAGCAGCTTACGACAATTGAGCTCCTATAATTCACCCCTCCACTTT
CDR3: CASSLRQLSSYNSPLHF
V: TRBV5-1
size: NA
J: TRBJ1-6
D: NA

DNA: TGTGCCAGCAGTTATAGCGGGAGGGGAAATGAGCAGTTCTTC
CDR3: CASSYSGRGNEQFF
V: TRBV27
size: NA
J: TRBJ2-1
D: TRBD2

DNA: TGTGCCAGCAGCTTTTCGGACGGAGAGACATACGAGCAGTACTTC
CDR3: CASSFSDGETYEQYF
V: TRBV3-1
size: few
J: TRBJ2-7
D: NA

DNA: TGTGCCACAAAGGGCTATGGCTACACCTTC
CDR3: CATKGYGYTF
V: TRBV19
size: NA
J: TRBJ1-2
D: NA